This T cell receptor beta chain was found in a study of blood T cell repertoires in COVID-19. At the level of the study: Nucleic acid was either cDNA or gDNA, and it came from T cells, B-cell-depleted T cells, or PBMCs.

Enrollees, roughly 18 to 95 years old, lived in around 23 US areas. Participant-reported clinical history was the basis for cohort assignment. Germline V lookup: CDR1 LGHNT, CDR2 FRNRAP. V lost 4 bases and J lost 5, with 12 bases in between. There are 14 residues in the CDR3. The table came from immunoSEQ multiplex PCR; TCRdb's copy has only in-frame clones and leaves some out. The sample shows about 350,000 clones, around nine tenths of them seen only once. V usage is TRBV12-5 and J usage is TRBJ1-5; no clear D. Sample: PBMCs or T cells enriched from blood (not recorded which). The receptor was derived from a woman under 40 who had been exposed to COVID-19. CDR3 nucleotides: TGTGCTAGTGGTTCCCGACAAGAAGATCAGCCCCAGCATTTT. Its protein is CASGSRQEDQPQHF.